This T cell receptor beta chain was captured in a study of T cell changes during pregnancy in multiple sclerosis. The repertoire was sequenced with immunoSEQ multiplex PCR; TCRdb's copy has only in-frame clones and lacks some. The table records 56,000 or so clones, about 92% of them present only once. Trimming took 5 bases from V and 1 from J, leaving 9 bases between them. There are 14 residues in the CDR3. Germline values: CDR1 MDHEN, CDR2 SYDVKM. The genes are TRBV28 and TRBJ1-5, with D possibly being TRBD1 (5 bases). The receptor was derived from a female donor with multiple sclerosis, enrolled in a pregnancy study. This sample comprised CD4+ T cells from peripheral blood mononuclear cells, obtained in the third trimester of pregnancy. The CDR3: CASSGTLSNQPQHF. The DNA for the CDR3 is TGTGCCAGCAGTGGGACTTTAAGCAATCAGCCCCAGCATTTT.